Sequencing of this T cell receptor (beta chain) was carried out in a study of T cell repertoires in cytomegalovirus infection. TCRdb recomputed calls from the reads with MiXCR, one row per CDR3 protein. Of 900,000 to 950,000 distinct CDR3 sequences in the sample, 30% to 40% were seen once. Overall study findings and caveats: In two of eight donors, the top clonotype was HLA-C-restricted CMV-specific.

CDR1 LNHDA and CDR2 SQIVND come from the germline V gene (reference sequence). CDR3 size: 17 residues. V lost 0 bases and J lost 0, with 12 bases in between. About this clonotype: Its antigen is currently unknown.

The sequencing here drew on cultured CD8+ T cells from PBMCs, taken from culture after CMV antigen stimulation. The clonotype comes from a human donor in good health (CMV status not recorded). Some clones in this sample may be carry-over from other donors' samples. The rearrangement joins TRBV19 to TRBJ2-1, with D unresolved. CDR3 nucleotides: TGTGCCAGTAGTATAGATCCGGATATGAGCTCCTACAATGAGCAGTTCTTC. It specifies CASSIDPDMSSYNEQFF.